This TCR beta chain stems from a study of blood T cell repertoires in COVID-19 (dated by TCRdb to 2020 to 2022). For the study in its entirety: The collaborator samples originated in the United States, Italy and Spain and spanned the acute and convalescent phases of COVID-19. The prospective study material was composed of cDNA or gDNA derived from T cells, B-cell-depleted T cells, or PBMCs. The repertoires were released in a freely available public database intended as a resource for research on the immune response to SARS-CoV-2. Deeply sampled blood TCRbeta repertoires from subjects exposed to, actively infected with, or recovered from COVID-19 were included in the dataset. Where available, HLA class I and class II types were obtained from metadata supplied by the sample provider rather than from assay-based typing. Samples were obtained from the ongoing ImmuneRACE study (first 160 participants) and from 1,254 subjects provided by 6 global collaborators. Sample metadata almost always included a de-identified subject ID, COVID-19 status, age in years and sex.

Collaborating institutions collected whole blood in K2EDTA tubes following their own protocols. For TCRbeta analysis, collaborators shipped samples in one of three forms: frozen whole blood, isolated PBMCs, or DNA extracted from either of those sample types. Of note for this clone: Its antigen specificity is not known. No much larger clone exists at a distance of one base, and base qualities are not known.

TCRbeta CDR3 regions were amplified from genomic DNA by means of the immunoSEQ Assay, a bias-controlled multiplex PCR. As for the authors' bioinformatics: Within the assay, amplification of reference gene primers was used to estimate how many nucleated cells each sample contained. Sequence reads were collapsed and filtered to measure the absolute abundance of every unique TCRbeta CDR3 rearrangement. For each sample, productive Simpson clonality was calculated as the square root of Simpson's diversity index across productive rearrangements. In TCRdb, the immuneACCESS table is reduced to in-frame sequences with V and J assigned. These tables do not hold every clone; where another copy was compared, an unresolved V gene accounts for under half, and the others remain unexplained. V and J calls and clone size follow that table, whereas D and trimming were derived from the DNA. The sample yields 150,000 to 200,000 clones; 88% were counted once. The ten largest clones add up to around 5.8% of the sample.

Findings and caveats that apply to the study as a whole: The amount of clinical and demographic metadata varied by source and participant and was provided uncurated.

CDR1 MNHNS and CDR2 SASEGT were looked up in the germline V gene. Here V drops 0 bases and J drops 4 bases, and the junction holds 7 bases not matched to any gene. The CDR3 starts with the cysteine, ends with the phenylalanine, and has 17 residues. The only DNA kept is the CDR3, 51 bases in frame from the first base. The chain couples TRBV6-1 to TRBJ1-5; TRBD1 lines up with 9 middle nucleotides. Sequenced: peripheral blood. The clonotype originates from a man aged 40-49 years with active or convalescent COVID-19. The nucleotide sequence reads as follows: TGTGCCAGCAGTGAAGCGGCCTGGGGGACAGGGAATCAGCCCCAGCATTTT. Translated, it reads CASSEAAWGTGNQPQHF.